These 30 T cell receptor beta chains share one sample of origin, sequenced in a study of T cells in Graves' hyperthyroidism and ophthalmopathy (dated by TCRdb to between 2018 and 2021). Library preparation employed multiplex PCR. Sequencing was performed on an Illumina HiSeq 2000. The TCR beta CDR3 regions were amplified from RNA transcripts. The TCR CDR3 was subjected to a first round of RT-PCR using the HTBI primer set and the Qiagen OneStep RT-PCR kit. TCRdb trimmed public reads at Q25 via fastp, called clones via MiXCR and kept in-frame beta chains. Rows are combined by CDR3 protein, so each entry shows the most common genes and DNA. The sample table records about 420,000 distinct CDR3 sequences; roughly 13% of these occur just once. The ten biggest clones cover about 5% of the sample. Sequencing input: blood. Receptors were obtained from a woman aged 18-29 years with Graves' hyperthyroidism.

This clonotype came up many times. This chain uses TRBV11-2 with TRBJ2-7; 15 bases are a match to TRBD2. Germline assignment: CDR1 SGHAT and CDR2 FQNNGV. The CDR3 has 17 residues. J lost 5 bases, V lost 1 base, and 6 bases had no gene match. The CDR3 sequence is CASSLAKGLAGGNEQYF. In DNA, the CDR3 is TGTGCCAGCAGCTTAGCAAAGGGACTAGCGGGAGGCAACGAGCAGTACTTC.

V gene TRBV27 combines with J gene TRBJ1-5, with D maybe TRBD1 (6 bases). The CDR3 is made up of 14 amino acids. Germline CDR1 is MNHEY and CDR2 is SMNVEV (reference sequence). The V end was cut by 10 bases, the J end by 2 bases, with 15 bases between. The CDR3 DNA is TGTGCCACGTCGGCCGAGGGGGGCAATCAGCCCCAGCATTTT. Its protein product is CATSAEGGNQPQHF.

This clonotype was seen a single time. This rearrangement joins TRBV20-1 to TRBJ1-2; 9 nucleotides line up with TRBD1. V was pared by 4 bases and J by 8 bases, with 17 bases of the junction left unmatched. This CDR3 contains 16 residues. Germline V gives CDR1 DFQATT, CDR2 SNEGSKA (reference sequence). The CDR3 DNA sequence: TGCAGTGCTATAACCTCCGAGGGACAGGGAGATTTGGGCTACACCTTC. It yields the protein CSAITSEGQGDLGYTF.

There are many counts of this clonotype. This chain links TRBV12-3 or TRBV12-4 with TRBJ1-4; 8 nucleotides agree with TRBD1. After removal of 5 bases from V and 6 bases from J, the junction contained 5 bases not matched to a gene. The CDR3 covers 14 residues. CDR3 region: CASSLTGADEKLFF. CDR3 coding DNA: TGTGCCAGCAGTCTGACAGGGGCGGATGAAAAACTGTTTTTT.

There are many counts of this clonotype. This sequence joins TRBV5-6 and TRBJ2-3; D might be TRBD1 (5 bases). Per the germline V gene, CDR1 is SGHDT and CDR2 is YYEEEE. Trimming took 4 bases from V and 1 from J, leaving 10 bases between them. The CDR3 extends over 14 amino acids. CDR3 bases: TGTGCCAGCAGCCAAGGACAAGGCACAGATACGCAGTATTTT. This sequence encodes CASSQGQGTDTQYF.

This chain joins TRBV14 and TRBJ2-1; D remains ambiguous. Trimming left V 2 bases short and J 9 bases short, with 11 bases between. The CDR3 has 13 residues. Germline V gene data show CDR1 as SGHDN and CDR2 as FVKESK. The CDR3 reads CASSQSIIGEQFF. The CDR3 nucleotides read TGTGCCAGCAGCCAATCCATCATAGGTGAGCAGTTCTTC.

This clonotype was recorded many times. V and J are TRBV12-3 or TRBV12-4 and TRBJ1-1; no clear D. With 1 base removed from V and 4 bases from J, the gap between germline ends came to 7 bases. The CDR3 is made up of 13 amino acids. Here the CDR3 reads CASSLGPATEAFF. The DNA of the CDR3 is TGTGCCAGCAGTTTAGGTCCAGCCACTGAAGCTTTCTTT.

The chain joins TRBV5-1 to TRBJ1-1; possibly TRBD1 for D (5 bases). The CDR3 consists of 15 residues. Trimming pared 7 bases from V and 0 bases from J, leaving 16 bases between. Germline CDR1 SGHRS, CDR2 YFSETQ. CDR3 amino acids: CASAPRGGMNTEAFF. The CDR3 nucleotides read TGCGCCAGCGCACCGCGGGGGGGGATGAACACTGAAGCTTTCTTT.

This clonotype was counted at least ten times. The chain recombines TRBV20-1 with TRBJ1-1; possibly TRBD1 for D (6 bases). The CDR3 extends over 13 amino acids. Germline V gene lookup returns CDR1 DFQATT and CDR2 SNEGSKA (reference sequence). V was pared by 5 bases and J by 4 bases, with 14 bases between. CDR3 region: CSAGGGGGTEAFF. In DNA form, the CDR3 reads TGCAGTGCTGGGGGGGGCGGGGGCACTGAAGCTTTCTTT.

This clonotype was recorded at least ten times. The chain has TRBV7-2 and TRBJ2-1; perhaps TRBD1 as D (5 bases). Germline CDR1 SGHTA, CDR2 FQGNSA. With 2 bases removed from V and 4 bases from J, the gap between germline ends came to 12 bases. The CDR3 is 15 residues long. The CDR3 DNA sequence: TGTGCCAGCAGCTTATTATCAGGACAATACAATGAGCAGTTCTTC. As protein: CASSLLSGQYNEQFF.

This clonotype was seen repeatedly, ten times or more. The rearrangement links TRBV12-3 or TRBV12-4 to TRBJ2-7, with D possibly being TRBD2 (5 bases). The CDR3 has 15 amino acids. V dropped 7 bases and J dropped 2 bases, with 18 bases sitting between them. CDR3 in amino acids: CASINEGSVAYEQYF. CDR3 nucleotides: TGTGCCAGCATAAATGAGGGTTCCGTGGCCTACGAGCAGTACTTC.

This clonotype showed up many times. The gene calls are TRBV2 and TRBJ1-2, with a tentative D call TRBD1 (5 bases). The CDR3 length is 13 residues. Trimming shortened V by 6 bases and J by 0 bases, and 8 bases separated the two germline ends. The germline gives CDR1 SNHLY, CDR2 FYNNEI. The CDR3, as DNA: TGTGCCAGCAGGAGACAGACTAACTATGGCTACACCTTC. It codes for CASRRQTNYGYTF. Looking up the rest from reference TRBV2 and TRBJ1-2 gives the full variable domain: EPEVTQTPSHQVTQMGQEVILRCVPISNHLYFYWYRQILGQKVEFLVSFYNNEISEKSEIFDDQFSVERPDGSNFTLKIRSTKLEDSAMYFCASRRQTNYGYTFGSGTRLTVV.

This clonotype was found many times. The J gene is TRBJ2-7, the V gene TRBV30; the match to TRBD1 covers 7 bases. The junction had 12 bases not matched to a gene; V was cut back by 2 bases and J by 2 bases. Germline CDR1 GTSNPN, CDR2 SVGIG (reference sequence). The CDR3 is made up of 16 amino acids. CDR3: CAWSPRGGAGAYEQYF. For the CDR3, the DNA is TGTGCCTGGAGTCCCAGAGGGGGCGCCGGGGCCTACGAGCAGTACTTC.

The chain couples TRBV6-2 or TRBV6-3 to TRBJ1-1; D is ambiguous. There are 12 residues in the CDR3. Between the trimmed V and J ends, which lost 8 bases and 4 bases, there was a span of 11 bases. Germline V CDR1 and CDR2: MNHEY, SVGEGT. CDR3 sequence: CASLREGTEAFF. The CDR3 nucleotides are TGTGCCAGCCTCCGGGAAGGCACTGAAGCTTTCTTT.

This clonotype has ten or more counts. V usage is TRBV7-6 and J usage is TRBJ2-7; 8 bases match TRBD1. J lost 0 bases, V lost 5 bases, and 6 bases had no gene match. The germline V gene encodes CDR1 SGHVS and CDR2 FNYEAQ. The length of the CDR3 is 15 residues. CDR3 in amino acids: CASSPRQGSSYEQYF. The CDR3 DNA reads TGTGCCAGCAGCCCCCGACAGGGGAGCTCCTACGAGCAGTACTTC.

CDR3 in amino acids: CASSLHVTGVEKLFF. The DNA for the CDR3 is TGCGCCAGCAGCTTGCATGTGACAGGGGTTGAAAAACTGTTTTTT. The gene calls are TRBV5-1 and TRBJ1-4; 8 bases are shared with TRBD1. CDR1 and CDR2 from the germline V gene are SGHRS and YFSETQ. Trimming at V came to 1 base and at J to 7 bases, leaving 6 bases not matched to a gene. The CDR3 has 15 amino acids.

This clonotype was counted many times. This chain connects TRBV12-3 or TRBV12-4 to TRBJ2-5; D not certain. This CDR3 is 16 amino acids long. V was pared by 3 bases and J by 4 bases, with 18 bases between. The CDR3 is CASSFRWQASRETQYF. CDR3 nucleotide sequence: TGTGCCAGCAGTTTTCGGTGGCAGGCGTCTCGAGAGACCCAGTACTTC.

This clonotype has just a few counts. This may be a read error: a much more frequent sequence differs by one nucleotide. J is TRBJ2-7 and V is TRBV12-3 or TRBV12-4, with 9 bases identical to TRBD1. The CDR3 sequence is 15 residues long. V dropped 2 bases and J dropped 6; count of bases not matched to a gene: 8. The CDR3 nucleotides are TGTGCCAGCAGTTTAAGCGACAGGGGGAACTGCGAGCAGTACTTC. It is translated as CASSLSDRGNCEQYF.

This clonotype was recorded many times. V and J are TRBV28 and TRBJ2-7; no definite D call. Trimming stripped 6 bases from V and 3 bases from J, with 15 bases between. CDR3 size: 14 residues. The germline V gene has CDR1 MDHEN and CDR2 SYDVKM. DNA of the CDR3: TGTGCCAGCAGATCTGACTCATTATTCTACGAGCAGTACTTC. Amino acid sequence: CASRSDSLFYEQYF.

This clonotype appeared a few times. At one boundary the junction diverges from the germline segment, which might be a read error. The V and J genes are TRBV11-2 and TRBJ2-2; D might be TRBD1 or TRBD2, each matching 5 bases. Germline V gene data show CDR1 as SGHAT and CDR2 as FQNNGV. The CDR3 extends over 16 amino acids. CDR3 DNA: TGTGCCGGCAGTTCACTCCGGGGCGGTAACACCGGGGAGCTGTTTTTT. Translated: CAGSSLRGGNTGELFF.

This clonotype qualifies as medium-sized (0.01 to 0.1%). The V call is TRBV25-1, the J call TRBJ2-1; TRBD2 matches at 10 bases. From germline, CDR1 is MGHDK and CDR2 SYGVNS. The V and J ends lost 3 bases and 8 bases, in that order; junction bases with no gene match: 7. The CDR3 is 15 residues long. Here the CDR3 reads CASSDGTSETDEQFF. CDR3 nucleotides: TGTGCCAGCAGTGACGGGACTAGCGAGACCGATGAGCAGTTCTTC.

This clonotype was seen at least ten times. CDR3 nucleotide sequence: TGTGCCAGCAGGGCTAGCGGGAGTTACGAGCAGTACTTC. Its protein product is CASRASGSYEQYF. The J gene is TRBJ2-7, the V gene TRBV28; the match to TRBD2 covers 10 bases. Trimming at V came to 6 bases and at J to 4 bases, leaving 3 bases not matched to a gene. The germline V gene encodes CDR1 MDHEN and CDR2 SYDVKM. The CDR3 runs to 13 residues.

This clonotype was detected ten times or more. The chain employs TRBV18 and TRBJ1-4, with TRBD1 matching over 8 bases. The V and J ends lost 3 bases and 7 bases, in that order; junction bases with no gene match: 7. Germline V gene data show CDR1 as KGHSH and CDR2 as LQKENI. The CDR3 is made up of 15 amino acids. CDR3 nucleotide sequence: TGTGCCAGCTCACCCCCGTCAACAGGGGGTGAAAAACTGTTTTTT. Translated: CASSPPSTGGEKLFF.

This clonotype has a count of ten or more. This chain joins TRBV7-2 and TRBJ2-2; 7 positions match TRBD1. Trimming took 4 bases from V and 7 from J; bases not matched to a gene: 9. The CDR3 runs to 15 residues. The germline gives CDR1 SGHTA, CDR2 FQGNSA. The CDR3 DNA is TGTGCCAGCAGCTCTTCCGGGACAGCTGGCGGGGAGCTGTTTTTT. It encodes CASSSSGTAGGELFF.

This clonotype showed up many times. The chain uses TRBV6-5 and TRBJ1-1; D gene uncertain. Germline CDR1 reads MNHEY; CDR2 reads SVGAGI. The V gene lost 0 bases and the J gene lost 6 bases, with 17 bases spanning the gap. The CDR3 is 16 residues long. CDR3 sequence (DNA): TGTGCCAGCAGTTACTCTGGCCCGACCGGGGTCGCTGAAGCTTTCTTT. This sequence encodes CASSYSGPTGVAEAFF.

This clonotype appeared many times. The chain carries TRBV27 and TRBJ1-2; 10 positions match TRBD1. Germline assignment: CDR1 MNHEY and CDR2 SMNVEV (reference sequence). Trimming at V came to 3 bases and at J to 4 bases, leaving 2 bases not matched to a gene. The length of the CDR3 is 14 residues. The CDR3 bases are TGTGCCAGCAGTTTGGACAGGGGGGCCTATGGCTACACCTTC. Encoded protein: CASSLDRGAYGYTF.

This clonotype was counted ten times or more. The V call is TRBV12-3 or TRBV12-4, the J call TRBJ2-7; 9 bases match TRBD2. With V trimmed by 6 bases and J by 5 bases, 2 bases remained unmatched. This CDR3 comprises 12 residues. CDR3: CASSGLANEQYF. The CDR3 nucleotides are TGTGCCAGCAGCGGACTAGCGAACGAGCAGTACTTC.

Many counts were recorded for this clonotype. The V and J genes are TRBV6-2 or TRBV6-3 and TRBJ2-2; D tentatively fits TRBD1 or TRBD2 (6 bases each). This CDR3 is 16 amino acids long. The germline gives CDR1 MNHEY, CDR2 SVGEGT. With 7 bases removed from V and 2 bases from J, the gap between germline ends came to 17 bases. CDR3 in DNA: TGTGCCAGCACAAACTGGAGGGGGTCAAACACCGGGGAGCTGTTTTTT. Encoded protein: CASTNWRGSNTGELFF.

In its sample, this clonotype was seen a few times. The V gene is TRBV29-1, the J gene TRBJ1-4; no definite D call. This CDR3 region has 13 residues. CDR1 and CDR2 from the germline V gene are SQVTM and ANQGSEA. V was pared by 4 bases and J by 4 bases, with 10 bases between. CDR3 nucleotide sequence: TGCAGCGTTGGAAGAAGGCATAATGAAAAACTGTTTTTT. Encoded protein: CSVGRRHNEKLFF.

This chain links TRBV12-3 or TRBV12-4 with TRBJ2-1; perhaps TRBD2 as D (6 bases). The CDR3 sequence is 16 residues long. V lost 3 bases and J 4 bases, leaving 16 bases between the germline ends. The CDR3 DNA is TGTGCCAGCAGTTTTTTGGGCGGGAAGGCTTACAATGAGCAGTTCTTC. This gives the protein CASSFLGGKAYNEQFF.